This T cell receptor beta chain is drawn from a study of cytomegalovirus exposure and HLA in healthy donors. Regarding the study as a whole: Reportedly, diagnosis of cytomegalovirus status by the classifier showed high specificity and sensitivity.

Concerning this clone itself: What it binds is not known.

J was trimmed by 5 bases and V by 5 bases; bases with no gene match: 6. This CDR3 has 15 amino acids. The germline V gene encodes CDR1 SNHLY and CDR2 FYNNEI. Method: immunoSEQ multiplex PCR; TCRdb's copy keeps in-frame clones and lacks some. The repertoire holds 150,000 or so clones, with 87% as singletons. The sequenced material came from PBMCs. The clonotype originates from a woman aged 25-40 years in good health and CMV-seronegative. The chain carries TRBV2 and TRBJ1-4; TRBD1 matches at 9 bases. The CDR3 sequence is CASSQGQGFNEKLFF. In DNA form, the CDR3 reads TGTGCCAGCAGTCAGGGACAGGGTTTCAATGAAAAACTGTTTTTT.